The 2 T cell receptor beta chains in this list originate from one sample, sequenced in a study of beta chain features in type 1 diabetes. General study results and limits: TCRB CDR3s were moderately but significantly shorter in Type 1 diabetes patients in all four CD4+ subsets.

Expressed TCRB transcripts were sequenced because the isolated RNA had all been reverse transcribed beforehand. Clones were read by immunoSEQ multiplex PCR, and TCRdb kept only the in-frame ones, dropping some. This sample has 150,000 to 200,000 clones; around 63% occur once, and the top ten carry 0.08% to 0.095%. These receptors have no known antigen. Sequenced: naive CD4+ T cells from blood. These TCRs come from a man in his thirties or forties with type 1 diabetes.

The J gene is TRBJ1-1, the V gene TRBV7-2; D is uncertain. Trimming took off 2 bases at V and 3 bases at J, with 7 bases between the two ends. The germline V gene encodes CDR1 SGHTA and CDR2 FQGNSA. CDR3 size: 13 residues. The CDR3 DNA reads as TGTGCCAGCAGCTTACAGGAGGACACTGAAGCTTTCTTT. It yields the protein CASSLQEDTEAFF.

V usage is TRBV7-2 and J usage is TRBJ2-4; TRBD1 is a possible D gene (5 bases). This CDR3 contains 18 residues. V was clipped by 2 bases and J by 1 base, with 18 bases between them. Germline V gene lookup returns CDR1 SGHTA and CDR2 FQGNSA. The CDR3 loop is CASSLRPGAKEAKNIQYF. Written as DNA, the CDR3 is TGTGCCAGCAGCTTAAGACCTGGGGCCAAGGAGGCCAAAAACATTCAGTACTTC. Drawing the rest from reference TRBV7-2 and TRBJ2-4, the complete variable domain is GAGVSQSPSNKVTEKGKDVELRCDPISGHTALYWYRQSLGQGLEFLIYFQGNSAPDKSGLPSDRFSAERTGGSVSTLTIQRTQQEDSAVYLCASSLRPGAKEAKNIQYFGAGTRLSVL.